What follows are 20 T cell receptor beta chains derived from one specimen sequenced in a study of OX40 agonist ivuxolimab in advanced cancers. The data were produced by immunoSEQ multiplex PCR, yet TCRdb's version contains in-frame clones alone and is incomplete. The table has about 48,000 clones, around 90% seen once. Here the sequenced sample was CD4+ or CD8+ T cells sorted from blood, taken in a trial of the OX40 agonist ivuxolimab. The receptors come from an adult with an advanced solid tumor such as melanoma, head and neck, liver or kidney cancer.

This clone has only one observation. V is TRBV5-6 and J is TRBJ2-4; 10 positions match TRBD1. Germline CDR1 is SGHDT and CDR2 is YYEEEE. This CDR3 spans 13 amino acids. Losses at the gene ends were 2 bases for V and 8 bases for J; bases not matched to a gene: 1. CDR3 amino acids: CASSLGTGDIQYF. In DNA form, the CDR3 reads TGTGCCAGCAGCTTAGGGACAGGGGACATTCAGTACTTC. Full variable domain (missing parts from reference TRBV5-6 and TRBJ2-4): DAGVTQSPTHLIKTRGQQVTLRCSPKSGHDTVSWYQQALGQGPQFIFQYYEEEERQRGNFPDRFSGHQFPNYSSELNVNALLLGDSALYLCASSLGTGDIQYFGAGTRLSVL.

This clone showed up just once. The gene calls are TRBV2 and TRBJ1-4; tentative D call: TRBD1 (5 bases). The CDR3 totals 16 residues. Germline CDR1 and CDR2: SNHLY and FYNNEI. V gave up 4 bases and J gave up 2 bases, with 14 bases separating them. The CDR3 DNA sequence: TGTGCCAGCAGTGGGGGCAGGGAAGCGACTAATGAAAAACTGTTTTTT. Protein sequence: CASSGGREATNEKLFF.

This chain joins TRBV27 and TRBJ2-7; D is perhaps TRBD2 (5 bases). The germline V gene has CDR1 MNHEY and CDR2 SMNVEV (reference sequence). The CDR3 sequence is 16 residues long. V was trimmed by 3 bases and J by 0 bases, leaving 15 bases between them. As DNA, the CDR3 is TGTGCCAGCAGTTTCCTCGGAGGAGCGAGCTCCTACGAGCAGTACTTC. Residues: CASSFLGGASSYEQYF.

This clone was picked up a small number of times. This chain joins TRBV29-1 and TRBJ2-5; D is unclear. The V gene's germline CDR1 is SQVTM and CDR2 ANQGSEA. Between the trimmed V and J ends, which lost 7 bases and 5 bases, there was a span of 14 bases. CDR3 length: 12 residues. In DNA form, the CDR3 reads TGCAGCGCCCCGGACGGTGAGGAGACCCAGTACTTC. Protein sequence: CSAPDGEETQYF.

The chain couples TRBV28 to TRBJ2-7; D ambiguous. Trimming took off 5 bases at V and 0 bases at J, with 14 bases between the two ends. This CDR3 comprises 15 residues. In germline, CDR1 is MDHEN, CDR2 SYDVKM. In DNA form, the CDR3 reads TGTGCCAGCAGTCCCCCGACGGAACTCTCCTACGAGCAGTACTTC. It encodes CASSPPTELSYEQYF.

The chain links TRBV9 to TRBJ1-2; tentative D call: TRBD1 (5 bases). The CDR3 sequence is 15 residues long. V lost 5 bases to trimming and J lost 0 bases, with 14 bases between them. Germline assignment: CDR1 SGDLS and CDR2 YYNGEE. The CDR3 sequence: CASSGGWDANYGYTF. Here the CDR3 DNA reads TGTGCCAGCAGTGGGGGGTGGGATGCTAACTATGGCTACACCTTC.

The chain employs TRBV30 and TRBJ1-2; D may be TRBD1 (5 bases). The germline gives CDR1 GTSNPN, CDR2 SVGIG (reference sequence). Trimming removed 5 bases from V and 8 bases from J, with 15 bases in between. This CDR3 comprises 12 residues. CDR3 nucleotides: TGTGCCTGGGTGAACGCAGGGTGGGGCTACACCTTC. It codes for CAWVNAGWGYTF.

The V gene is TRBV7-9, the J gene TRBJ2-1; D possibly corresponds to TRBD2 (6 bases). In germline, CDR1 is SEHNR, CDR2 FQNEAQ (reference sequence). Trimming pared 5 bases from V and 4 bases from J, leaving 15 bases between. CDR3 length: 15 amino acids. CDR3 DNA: TGTGCCAGCAGCCGACTTCCGGGGGAATACAATGAGCAGTTCTTC. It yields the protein CASSRLPGEYNEQFF. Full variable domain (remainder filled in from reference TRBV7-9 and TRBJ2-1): DTGVSQNPRHKITKRGQNVTFRCDPISEHNRLYWYRQTLGQGPEFLTYFQNEAQLEKSRLLSDRFSAERPKGSFSTLEIQRTEQGDSAMYLCASSRLPGEYNEQFFGPGTRLTVL.

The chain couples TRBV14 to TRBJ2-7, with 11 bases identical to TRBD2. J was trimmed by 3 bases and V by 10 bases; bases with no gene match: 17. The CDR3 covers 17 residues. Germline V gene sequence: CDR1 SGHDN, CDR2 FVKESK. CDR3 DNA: TGTGCCACCCACCCGGTGACTAGCGGGGAGACCGACTACGAGCAGTACTTC. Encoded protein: CATHPVTSGETDYEQYF.

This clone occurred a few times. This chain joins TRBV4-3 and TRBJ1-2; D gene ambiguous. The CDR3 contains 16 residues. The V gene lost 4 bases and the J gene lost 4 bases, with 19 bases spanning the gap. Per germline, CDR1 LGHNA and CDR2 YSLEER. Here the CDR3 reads CASSPTGIEFPYGYTF. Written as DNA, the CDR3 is TGCGCCAGCAGCCCCACCGGGATCGAATTTCCCTATGGCTACACCTTC.

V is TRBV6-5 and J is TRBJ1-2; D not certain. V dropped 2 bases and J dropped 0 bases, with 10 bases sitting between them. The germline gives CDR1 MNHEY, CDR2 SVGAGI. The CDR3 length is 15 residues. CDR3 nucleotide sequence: TGTGCCAGCAGTTACGGATTCAACCCTAACTATGGCTACACCTTC. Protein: CASSYGFNPNYGYTF.

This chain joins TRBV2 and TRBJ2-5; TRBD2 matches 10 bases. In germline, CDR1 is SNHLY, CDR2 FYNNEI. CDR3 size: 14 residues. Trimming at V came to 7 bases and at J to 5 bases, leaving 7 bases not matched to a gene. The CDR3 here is CASTLAGGGETQYF. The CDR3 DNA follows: TGTGCCAGCACGTTAGCGGGGGGAGGGGAGACCCAGTACTTC. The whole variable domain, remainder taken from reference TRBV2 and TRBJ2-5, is EPEVTQTPSHQVTQMGQEVILRCVPISNHLYFYWYRQILGQKVEFLVSFYNNEISEKSEIFDDQFSVERPDGSNFTLKIRSTKLEDSAMYFCASTLAGGGETQYFGPGTRLLVL.

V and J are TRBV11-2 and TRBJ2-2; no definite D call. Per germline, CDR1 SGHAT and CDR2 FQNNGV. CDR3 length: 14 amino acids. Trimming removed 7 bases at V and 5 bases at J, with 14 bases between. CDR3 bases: TGTGCCAGCACCCAATTCGACCCGACCGGGGAGCTGTTTTTT. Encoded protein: CASTQFDPTGELFF.

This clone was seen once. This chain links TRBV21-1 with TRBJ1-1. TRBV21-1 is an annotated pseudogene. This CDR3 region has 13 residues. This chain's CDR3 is CASTRAGNTEAFF. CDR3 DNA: TGTGCCAGCACCCGAGCGGGGAACACTGAAGCTTTCTTT.

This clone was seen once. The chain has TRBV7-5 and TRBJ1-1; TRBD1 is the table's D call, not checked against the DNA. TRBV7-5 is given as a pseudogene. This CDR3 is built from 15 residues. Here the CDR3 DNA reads TGTGCCAGAAGCGGAATCAGGGGCGGGAACACTGAAGCTTTCTTT. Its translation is CARSGIRGGNTEAFF.

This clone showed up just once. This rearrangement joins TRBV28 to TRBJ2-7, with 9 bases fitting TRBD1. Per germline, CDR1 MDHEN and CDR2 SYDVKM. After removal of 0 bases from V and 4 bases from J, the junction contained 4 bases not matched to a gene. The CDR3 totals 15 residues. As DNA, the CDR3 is TGTGCCAGCAGTTTATGGCGGACAGGGGTATACGAGCAGTACTTC. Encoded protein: CASSLWRTGVYEQYF.

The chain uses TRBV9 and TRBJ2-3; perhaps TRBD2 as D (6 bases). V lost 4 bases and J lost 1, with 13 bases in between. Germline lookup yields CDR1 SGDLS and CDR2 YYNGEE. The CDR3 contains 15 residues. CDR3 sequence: CASSNREYGTDTQYF. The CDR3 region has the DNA TGTGCCAGCAGCAACCGGGAGTACGGCACAGATACGCAGTATTTT.

CDR3 bases: TGTGCCAGCAGCGTGGAAGGACAGCCGAACACCGGGGAGCTGTTTTTT. Translated: CASSVEGQPNTGELFF. This chain links TRBV9 with TRBJ2-2; D possibly corresponds to TRBD1 (6 bases). The CDR3 contains 16 residues. Germline assignment: CDR1 SGDLS and CDR2 YYNGEE. V gave up 2 bases and J gave up 0 bases, with 11 bases separating them.

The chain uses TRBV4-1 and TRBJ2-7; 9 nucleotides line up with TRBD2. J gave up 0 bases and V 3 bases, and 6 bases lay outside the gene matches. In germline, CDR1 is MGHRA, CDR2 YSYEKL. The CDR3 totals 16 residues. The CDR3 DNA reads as TGCGCCAGCAGCCAGTTAGCGGGGGCCTCCTCCTACGAGCAGTACTTC. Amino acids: CASSQLAGASSYEQYF.

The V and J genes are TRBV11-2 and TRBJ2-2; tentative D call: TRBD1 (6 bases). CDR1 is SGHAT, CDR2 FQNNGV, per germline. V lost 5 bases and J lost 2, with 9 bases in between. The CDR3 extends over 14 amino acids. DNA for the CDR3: TGTGCCAGCAGCACGGACAGAAACACCGGGGAGCTGTTTTTT. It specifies CASSTDRNTGELFF.